This entry is about one TCR beta chain. What this receptor recognizes is not known. Per-base qualities were not stored, and no clone one base away is much larger. The PTCy-treated patients were enrolled in a prospective multi-institutional clinical trial. Peripheral blood and bone marrow mononuclear cells were isolated by Ficoll-Hypaque density centrifugation and were cryopreserved. TRB sequencing used genomic DNA with the immunoSEQ assay at survey resolution or the hsTCRB kit. The authors processed their data as follows. The immunoSEQ software was used for initial read processing, and the LymphoSeq R package was used for repertoire analyses. Clonality was calculated as 1 minus normalized Shannon entropy, and the Gini coefficient was also calculated for each TRB dataset. To infer phenotypes in unsorted samples, TRB sequences from sorted subsets of the recipient or donor were mapped onto unsorted samples from the same recipient. TCRdb provides this immuneACCESS table in a form limited to in-frame rearrangements. Some clones are lacking; in checked studies, under half of them reflect an unresolved V gene, and why the rest are absent is not known. Clonal size and the V and J genes are those of that table, whereas D and trimming came from the DNA. The sample has 50,000 to 55,000 clones on record, about 86% of them singletons. The ten largest clonotypes hold 2.8% of the sample.

The sample comes from a study of T cells after posttransplantation cyclophosphamide listed by TCRdb under 2016. As for the study more broadly: Using TRB sequencing, the study followed how the T cell repertoire reconstituted after myeloablative bone marrow transplantation in which posttransplantation cyclophosphamide served as GVHD prophylaxis. Samples from about 32 PTCy-treated patients and roughly 17 related bone marrow donors of those patients were subjected to antigen receptor sequencing. Public TRB sequences were checked against a database of over 3,600 sequences associated with responses to pathogens, tumor antigens, self-antigens and alloantigens. Up to 3 additional blood samples from 2 to 5.2 years after transplant were also TRB-sequenced in 3 patients, as was pretransplant blood from several patients. Blood from all 35 or so PTCy patients with 1-year posttransplant specimens was subjected to TRB sequencing. Because TRA and TRB clonality correlated tightly in eight or nine samples, later TCR analyses were limited to TRB.

Broad study findings and their caveats: The TRB repertoires of T cells infiltrating skin or the GI tract showed only limited overlap with the TRB repertoires found in blood. Donor-recipient similarity was low at 1-2 months but increased during the first year, and donor CD8+ memory clones often dominated later blood repertoires. Across 45 patients, recipient CMV seropositivity and CMV reactivation were highly associated with TRB clonality; PTCy diversity was similar to CNI/methotrexate controls.

V and J lose 1 base and 0 bases, and a span of 9 bases separates them. CDR3 length: 15 amino acids, cysteine to phenylalanine. The entry retains the CDR3 DNA only, 45 bases that are in frame from base 1. Sequences SGHNT (CDR1) and YENEEA (CDR2) are obtained from the germline V gene. The TCR originated in a man aged 25 to 45 with a blood cancer, CMV-positive, and with a related stem cell donor. Sequences were obtained from PBMCs. This chain joins TRBV11-3 to TRBJ1-2, and the D gene may be TRBD1, 5 bases matching. CDR3 region: CASSLVQTANYGYTF. At the DNA level, the sequence is TGTGCCAGCAGCTTAGTGCAGACAGCTAACTATGGCTACACCTTC.